This passage covers 21 T cell receptor beta chains from one sample sequenced in a study of blood T cell repertoires in COVID-19. Repertoires were generated with immunoSEQ multiplex PCR, while TCRdb's copy carries only in-frame clones and drops some. Among 140,000 to 150,000 clones listed, 65% to 90% were seen once. Material for sequencing was peripheral blood. The receptors come from a human donor in a cohort sampled during active COVID-19.

A remark on this clone: The junction differs from germline at one of its ends, possibly a read error. The chain uses TRBV24-1 and TRBJ2-1; possible D gene TRBD2, 5 bases. The length of the CDR3 is 14 residues. Germline CDR1 reads KGHDR; CDR2 reads SFDVKD. CDR3 residues: CATREAGQTNEQFF. Here the CDR3 DNA reads TGTGCCACCCGTGAGGCGGGCCAGACGAATGAGCAGTTCTTC.

CDR3 nucleotides: TGTGCCAGCAGCCAAGTAGCGGGAGGCGGGGAGACCCAGTACTTC. This codes for CASSQVAGGGETQYF. The V call is TRBV3-1 (or the pseudogene TRBV3-2), the J call TRBJ2-5, with 10 bases aligning to TRBD2. The CDR3 has 15 amino acids. V was clipped by 1 base and J by 5 bases; unmatched bases: 4. In germline, CDR1 is LGHDT, CDR2 YNNKEL (reference sequence).

CDR3 loop: CASSPFRREGRDEQFF. CDR3 coding DNA: TGTGCCAGTAGTCCCTTTCGGCGGGAGGGCCGGGATGAGCAGTTCTTC. The V and J genes are TRBV19 and TRBJ2-1; TRBD2 matches at 9 bases. CDR3 size: 16 residues. After removal of 5 bases from V and 8 bases from J, the junction contained 13 bases not matched to a gene. Germline lookup yields CDR1 LNHDA and CDR2 SQIVND (reference sequence).

The rearrangement links TRBV2 to TRBJ2-3; 8 positions agree with TRBD2. This CDR3 is built from 15 residues. The junction had 4 bases not matched to a gene; V was cut back by 5 bases and J by 0 bases. Looked up from germline, CDR1 is SNHLY and CDR2 is FYNNEI. In DNA, the CDR3 is TGTGCCAGCAGTTTAGCGGGAATTAGCACAGATACGCAGTATTTT. It encodes CASSLAGISTDTQYF. The entire variable domain, with the rest obtained from reference TRBV2 and TRBJ2-3, is as follows: EPEVTQTPSHQVTQMGQEVILRCVPISNHLYFYWYRQILGQKVEFLVSFYNNEISEKSEIFDDQFSVERPDGSNFTLKIRSTKLEDSAMYFCASSLAGISTDTQYFGPGTRLTVL.

V usage is TRBV18 and J usage is TRBJ1-3, with TRBD1 matching 10 bases. J lost 2 bases, V lost 2 bases, and 18 bases had no gene match. CDR3 size: 21 residues. Germline CDR1 is KGHSH and CDR2 is LQKENI. CDR3: CASSPVTPLTGGGSAGNTIYF. CDR3 bases: TGTGCCAGCTCACCAGTCACTCCCTTGACAGGGGGCGGCTCCGCTGGAAACACCATATATTTT.

The chain is built from TRBV24-1 and TRBJ2-7, with 7 positions matching TRBD2. The CDR3 loop spans 14 amino acids. Per the germline V gene, CDR1 is KGHDR and CDR2 is SFDVKD. V was pared by 5 bases and J by 2 bases, with 5 bases of the junction left unmatched. The CDR3 protein is CATSGAGAPYEQYF. CDR3 sequence (DNA): TGTGCCACCAGTGGGGCGGGAGCCCCCTACGAGCAGTACTTC.

The V and J genes are TRBV7-3 and TRBJ2-7, with D tentatively TRBD1 (6 bases). There are 14 residues in the CDR3. Deletions cut 5 bases from V and 6 bases from J, with 17 bases between. The germline V gene encodes CDR1 SGHTA and CDR2 FQGTGA. The DNA for the CDR3 is TGTGCCAGCAGCCCTGACAGGACTCAAAGCGAGCAGTACTTC. Amino acids: CASSPDRTQSEQYF. The full variable domain, completed using reference TRBV7-3 and TRBJ2-7, is GAGVSQTPSNKVTEKGKYVELRCDPISGHTALYWYRQSLGQGPEFLIYFQGTGAADDSGLPNDRFFAVRPEGSVSTLKIQRTERGDSAVYLCASSPDRTQSEQYFGPGTRLTVT.

V is TRBV5-1 and J is TRBJ1-4, with D unclear. The CDR3 is 15 residues long. V dropped 0 bases and J dropped 5 bases, with 11 bases sitting between them. The germline V gene has CDR1 SGHRS and CDR2 YFSETQ. The CDR3 region is CASSLGRLPNEKLFF. The DNA for the CDR3 is TGCGCCAGCAGCTTGGGTCGACTCCCCAATGAAAAACTGTTTTTT.

This chain uses TRBV9 with TRBJ2-7; D is possibly TRBD2 (7 bases). V was cut by 4 bases and J by 1 base, with 15 bases left in between. The CDR3 is 15 amino acids. From germline, CDR1 is SGDLS and CDR2 YYNGEE. CDR3 region: CASSPAGAASYEQYF. DNA for the CDR3: TGTGCCAGCAGCCCTGCGGGGGCGGCGTCCTACGAGCAGTACTTC.

This clone was observed a single time. The genes are TRBV29-1 and TRBJ2-3; no clear D. Trimming stripped 4 bases from V and 10 bases from J, with 12 bases between. CDR1 is SQVTM and CDR2 is ANQGSEA in the germline V gene. This CDR3 comprises 11 residues. CDR3 protein: CSVVIIASQYF. The CDR3 region has the DNA TGCAGCGTTGTCATAATTGCGTCGCAGTATTTT.

This chain connects TRBV5-1 to TRBJ2-7, with TRBD1 identical over 11 bases. This CDR3 spans 16 amino acids. V shed 4 bases, J shed 4 bases, and the junction held 10 bases outside the gene matches. CDR1 is SGHRS and CDR2 is YFSETQ in the germline V gene. As DNA, the CDR3 is TGCGCCAGCAGCACAGGACAGGGGGCCCTCCTTTACGAGCAGTACTTC. It is translated as CASSTGQGALLYEQYF.

This clone was observed a handful of times. The rearrangement links TRBV5-1 to TRBJ2-7; possible D gene TRBD1, 6 bases. Germline lookup yields CDR1 SGHRS and CDR2 YFSETQ. The CDR3 is 15 residues long. V gave up 5 bases and J gave up 1 base, with 16 bases separating them. DNA of the CDR3: TGCGCCAGCAGAAAGAACAGGGACATTTCCTACGAGCAGTACTTC. It translates to CASRKNRDISYEQYF.

The chain joins TRBV7-9 to TRBJ1-4, with a tentative D call TRBD1 (5 bases). V was cut by 2 bases and J by 5 bases, with 9 bases left in between. The CDR3 extends over 14 amino acids. Looked up from germline, CDR1 is SEHNR and CDR2 is FQNEAQ (reference sequence). For the CDR3, the DNA is TGTGCCAGCAGCTTAATGGCAGGGAATGAAAAACTGTTTTTT. As protein: CASSLMAGNEKLFF. Variable domain in full (rest from reference TRBV7-9 and TRBJ1-4): DTGVSQNPRHKITKRGQNVTFRCDPISEHNRLYWYRQTLGQGPEFLTYFQNEAQLEKSRLLSDRFSAERPKGSFSTLEIQRTEQGDSAMYLCASSLMAGNEKLFFGSGTQLSVL.

The table lists this clone with a few counts. This chain's CDR3 is CASSPPGLAEFRTTQYF. The CDR3 DNA sequence: TGTGCCAGCTCACCACCGGGACTAGCGGAGTTTCGTACGACCCAGTACTTC. The chain recombines TRBV18 with TRBJ2-5, with 11 bases aligning to TRBD2. This CDR3 region has 17 residues. The germline CDR1 and CDR2 sequences are KGHSH and LQKENI. With 0 bases clipped from V and 7 bases from J, the junction kept 10 bases outside the gene matches.

This sequence joins TRBV3-1 (or the pseudogene TRBV3-2) and TRBJ2-5, with D perhaps TRBD1 (5 bases). The V end was cut by 4 bases, the J end by 1 base, with 16 bases between. This CDR3 spans 16 amino acids. Germline assignment: CDR1 LGHDT and CDR2 YNNKEL (reference sequence). CDR3 sequence reads: CASSPRQRSSQETQYF. The CDR3 DNA reads as TGTGCCAGCAGCCCCCGACAGAGGAGCTCCCAAGAGACCCAGTACTTC.

The gene calls are TRBV6-5 and TRBJ2-3, with TRBD2 identical over 13 bases. Germline CDR1 and CDR2: MNHEY and SVGAGI. Germline trimming cut 8 bases from V and 7 bases from J; bases unmatched to any gene: 3. The CDR3 spans 13 residues. CDR3 in DNA: TGTGCCAGCGGACTAGCGGGAGCAAATACGCAGTATTTT. Amino acids: CASGLAGANTQYF.

This clone occurred once. The chain has TRBV14 and TRBJ2-1, with TRBD2 matching 7 bases. CDR1 SGHDN and CDR2 FVKESK come from the germline V gene. V shed 4 bases and J 2 bases; nucleotides not matched to a gene: 5. The CDR3 is 15 amino acids. This CDR3 is CASSPQRGAYNEQFF. For the CDR3, the DNA is TGTGCCAGCAGCCCGCAGCGGGGAGCCTACAATGAGCAGTTCTTC.

This chain joins TRBV5-1 and TRBJ2-7, with 7 bases aligning to TRBD1. From germline, CDR1 is SGHRS and CDR2 YFSETQ. The CDR3 spans 16 residues. V lost 6 bases to trimming and J lost 5 bases; unmatched junction nucleotides: 17. CDR3 nucleotides: TGCGCCAGCAAGATAAGTGTGGCACAGGGGCTTAACGAGCAGTACTTC. It translates to CASKISVAQGLNEQYF.

This rearrangement joins TRBV28 to TRBJ2-3, with D perhaps matching TRBD2 (5 bases). V shed 2 bases and J shed 2 bases, with 11 bases lying between them. The CDR3 sequence is 15 residues long. Germline CDR1 reads MDHEN; CDR2 reads SYDVKM. Written as DNA, the CDR3 is TGTGCCAGCAGTTTAGCGGGCTATAACACAGATACGCAGTATTTT. Residues: CASSLAGYNTDTQYF.

The gene calls are TRBV14 and TRBJ1-2; D possibly corresponds to TRBD1 (6 bases). The CDR3 covers 13 residues. Trimming took off 3 bases at V and 7 bases at J, with 12 bases between the two ends. Germline CDR1 and CDR2: SGHDN and FVKESK. The CDR3: CASSQGAQSGYTF. Here the CDR3 DNA reads TGTGCCAGCAGCCAGGGGGCTCAATCTGGCTACACCTTC.

CDR3 DNA: TGTGCCAGCAGTTTCGGGGACAGGGATAATTCACCCCTCCACTTT. Translation: CASSFGDRDNSPLHF. V is TRBV27 and J is TRBJ1-6; 9 bases agree with TRBD1. V gave up 3 bases and J gave up 5 bases; unmatched junction bases: 2. The CDR3 extends over 15 amino acids. Germline assignment: CDR1 MNHEY and CDR2 SMNVEV (reference sequence).